The clone carrying this TCR beta chain was recorded a few times. Its cognate antigen is unknown. Expressed TCRB transcripts were sequenced after all isolated RNA was converted to cDNA. TCRdb's copy holds only in-frame clones and misses some; the assay was immunoSEQ multiplex PCR. Of 120,000 or so clones listed, approximately 15% are singletons. This specimen comes from a study of beta chain features in type 1 diabetes. Across the whole study: Across all samples, roughly 100,000,000 sorted cells were examined. Study results and caveats: Shorter TCRB CDR3s, moderately but significantly so, were found in Type 1 diabetes patients in all four CD4+ subsets. Diminished insertions and augmented deletions at VDJ junctions characterized type 1 diabetes patients. Resolution of whether HLA type affects TCRB rearrangement was not achieved here. Researchers cautioned that cDNA sequencing could over-represent cells with high TCR expression.

Trimming took 5 bases from V and 5 from J, leaving 13 bases between them. CDR1 is SGHTA, CDR2 FQGNSA, per germline. The CDR3 runs to 13 residues. The TCR comes from a man aged 18-30 years with type 1 diabetes. The chain joins TRBV7-2 to TRBJ2-7; the D is unclear. The sequenced sample consisted of central memory CD4+ T cells from blood. CDR3 DNA: TGTGCCAGCAGCGGTGCTTCGCTCCACGAGCAGTACTTC. Its protein is CASSGASLHEQYF.